Included here is one TCR beta chain sequence, with context. The record originates from a study of blood T cell repertoires in COVID-19. Authors' processing steps: Nucleated cell number was recorded as an estimate derived from reference gene primer amplification. Method: immunoSEQ multiplex PCR; TCRdb's copy keeps in-frame clones and lacks some. V, J and clone size are taken as reported in that table, and D and trimming were inferred from the DNA itself. The sample yields 88,000 or so clones, 81% seen once. The junction had 12 bases not matched to a gene; V was cut back by 2 bases and J by 6 bases. CDR3 length equals 16 residues. The germline gives CDR1 GTSNPN, CDR2 SVGIG (reference sequence).

The TCR comes from a man aged 55-75 years with acute or convalescent COVID-19. The chain carries TRBV30 and TRBJ1-5, with 8 nucleotides matching TRBD1. The material sequenced was peripheral blood. This chain's CDR3 is CAWSFPSTGGGQPQHF. CDR3 DNA: TGTGCCTGGAGTTTTCCATCTACAGGGGGTGGTCAGCCCCAGCATTTT.